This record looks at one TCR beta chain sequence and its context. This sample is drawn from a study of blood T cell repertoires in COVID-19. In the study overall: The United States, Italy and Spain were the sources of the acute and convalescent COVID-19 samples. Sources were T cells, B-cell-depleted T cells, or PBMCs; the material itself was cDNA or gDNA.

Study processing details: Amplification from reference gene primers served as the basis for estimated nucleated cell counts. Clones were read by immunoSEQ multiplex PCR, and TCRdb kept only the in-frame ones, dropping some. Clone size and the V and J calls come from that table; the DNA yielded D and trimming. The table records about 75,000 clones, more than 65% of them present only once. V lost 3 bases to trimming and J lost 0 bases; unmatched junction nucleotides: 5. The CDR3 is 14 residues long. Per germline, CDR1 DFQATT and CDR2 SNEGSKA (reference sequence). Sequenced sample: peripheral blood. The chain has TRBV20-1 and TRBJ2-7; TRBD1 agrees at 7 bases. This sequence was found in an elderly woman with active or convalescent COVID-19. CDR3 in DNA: TGCAGTGCTAGTAGACAGGGCATCTCCTACGAGCAGTACTTC. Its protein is CSASRQGISYEQYF.